This T cell receptor (beta chain) was recovered during a study of T cell responses to AZD1222 COVID-19 vaccine. TCRdb's copy holds only in-frame clones and misses some; the assay was immunoSEQ multiplex PCR. The data show 100,000 to 150,000 clones, with roughly 90% seen just once and around 4% held by the top ten. The ends lost 7 bases at V and 5 bases at J; junction bases unmatched: 13. From germline, CDR1 is MDHEN and CDR2 SYDVKM. The CDR3 is 15 residues long. This chain joins TRBV28 and TRBJ1-2; the match to TRBD1 covers 7 bases. Here the sequenced sample was peripheral blood, taken on day 0 of AZD1222 vaccination. The receptor was isolated from an adult in good health. The CDR3 reads CASTPPGTVDYGYTF. The CDR3 bases are TGTGCCAGCACCCCGCCCGGGACAGTAGATTATGGCTACACCTTC.